This is a list of T cell receptor beta chains from one sample in a study of blood T cell repertoires in COVID-19. Assay: immunoSEQ multiplex PCR; the TCRdb copy retains only in-frame clones and omits some. The sample has 250,000 to 300,000 clones, about 90% seen once. Sequenced: peripheral blood. These receptors came from a woman in her 30s with COVID-19, enrolled during active disease. CDR3s include the opening cysteine and the closing phenylalanine or tryptophan. Each record gives: V gene, J gene, CDR3 protein.

>TRBV24-1|TRBJ1-2
CATSDPTGYVGGYTF
>TRBV11-2|TRBJ2-7
CASSLAGSAYEQYF
>TRBV7-2|TRBJ2-7
CASSLRGGSIYEQYF
>TRBV28|TRBJ2-2
CASSLGGPGELFF
>TRBV7-3|TRBJ2-2
CASSSVAGLNTGELFF
>TRBV7-9|TRBJ1-2
CASSLANPSGGYTF
>TRBV5-1|TRBJ1-2
CASKAGVNYGYTF
>TRBV4-3|TRBJ2-5
CASSQGRTSGETQYF
>TRBV5-5|TRBJ1-5
CASSLDRAVGNQPQHF
>TRBV2|TRBJ2-2
CASSESRGTGELFF
>TRBV5-1|TRBJ1-1
CASRRGDRFTEAFF
>TRBV2|TRBJ2-3
CASRQLAPLLTDTQYF
>TRBV28|TRBJ1-5
CASTPGEEGNQPQHF
>TRBV30|TRBJ2-3
CAWERTSTDTQYF
>TRBV5-6|TRBJ2-7
CASSLGRRAQQYF
>TRBV4-3|TRBJ2-3
CASSLAGDTDTQYF
>TRBV5-1|TRBJ1-1
CASSPDRGNTEAFF